These 11 T cell receptor beta chains came from one sample sequenced in a study of cytomegalovirus exposure and HLA in healthy donors. The PCR employed 60 Vbeta primers together with 13 Jbeta primers. Sequenced by immunoSEQ multiplex PCR; TCRdb stores in-frame clones only, minus some. Altogether 150,000 to 250,000 clones are present, 79% being singletons, with the ten largest covering approximately 4.4%. Sequencing input: PBMCs. These receptors came from a woman aged 25 to 39 in good health and CMV-seropositive.

V usage is TRBV4-1 and J usage is TRBJ2-7, with D unresolved. From germline, CDR1 is MGHRA and CDR2 YSYEKL. Trimming pared 0 bases from V and 3 bases from J, leaving 18 bases between. The CDR3 is made up of 17 amino acids. In nucleotides, the CDR3 is TGCGCCAGCAGCCAAGATCCCCCCATCGTCGGGTTCTACGAGCAGTACTTC. Amino acid sequence: CASSQDPPIVGFYEQYF.

The J gene is TRBJ2-7, the V gene TRBV4-1; no firm D call. The CDR3 length is 18 residues. Germline V lookup: CDR1 MGHRA, CDR2 YSYEKL. V was shortened by 0 bases and J by 0 bases, with 18 bases between the two germline ends. The CDR3 DNA reads as TGCGCCAGCAGCCAAGATTTTAATCGGGTCATGAACTCCTACGAGCAGTACTTC. Protein sequence: CASSQDFNRVMNSYEQYF.

V is TRBV29-1 and J is TRBJ2-1, with 9 bases identical to TRBD1. The CDR3 has 13 amino acids. Germline loops: CDR1 SQVTM, CDR2 ANQGSEA. Unmatched junction bases numbered 6, after V lost 5 bases and J lost 7 bases. Here the CDR3 reads CSVPGTGLNEQFF. As DNA, the CDR3 is TGCAGCGTTCCCGGGACAGGGTTAAATGAGCAGTTCTTC.

This chain links TRBV10-2 with TRBJ2-1; D is possibly TRBD2 (6 bases). The CDR3 is 16 residues long. Germline CDR1 WSHSY, CDR2 SAAADI. Trimming removed 1 base from V and 0 bases from J, with 10 bases in between. CDR3 sequence (DNA): TGCGCCAGCAGTGAGTGGAGGGATAGCTCCTACAATGAGCAGTTCTTC. It is translated as CASSEWRDSSYNEQFF.

V usage is TRBV6-5 and J usage is TRBJ2-7; D is unclear. CDR1 is MNHEY, CDR2 SVGAGI, per germline. Trimming took 6 bases from V and 0 from J, leaving 15 bases between them. There are 15 residues in the CDR3. For the CDR3, the DNA is TGTGCCAGCAGCCCCGGCCAGGTGACCTCCTACGAGCAGTACTTC. This translates into CASSPGQVTSYEQYF.

V is TRBV9 and J is TRBJ2-7; D may be TRBD1 (6 bases). This CDR3 has 15 residues. The V end was cut by 0 bases, the J end by 2 bases, with 12 bases between. Germline V gene sequence: CDR1 SGDLS, CDR2 YYNGEE. CDR3 protein: CASSVAETGTYEQYF. The CDR3, as DNA: TGTGCCAGCAGCGTAGCGGAGACAGGAACCTACGAGCAGTACTTC.

The chain employs TRBV9 and TRBJ2-4; 7 bases are a match to TRBD2. The V segment lost 3 bases and the J segment 3 bases; nucleotides outside the gene matches: 12. Germline lookup yields CDR1 SGDLS and CDR2 YYNGEE. The length of the CDR3 is 17 residues. The CDR3 is CASSALGPPGGKNIQYF. The CDR3 region has the DNA TGTGCCAGCAGCGCCCTGGGCCCGCCGGGGGGCAAAAACATTCAGTACTTC.

This clone occurred once. Distinct nucleotide sequences in the sample also encode this CDR3. The rearrangement uses TRBV7-9 and TRBJ2-3; D remains unclear. Germline V gene data show CDR1 as SEHNR and CDR2 as FQNEAQ (reference sequence). Trimming cost V 2 bases and J 2 bases, with 5 bases left between them. The CDR3 sequence is 13 residues long. The CDR3 DNA sequence: TGTGCCAGCAGCTTATCCTCCACAGATACGCAGTATTTT. Translating gives CASSLSSTDTQYF. The variable domain in full, completed from reference TRBV7-9 and TRBJ2-3, reads DTGVSQNPRHKITKRGQNVTFRCDPISEHNRLYWYRQTLGQGPEFLTYFQNEAQLEKSRLLSDRFSAERPKGSFSTLEIQRTEQGDSAMYLCASSLSSTDTQYFGPGTRLTVL.

The chain has TRBV9 and TRBJ2-1; D is uncertain. V lost 0 bases and J 2 bases, leaving 12 bases between the germline ends. Per germline, CDR1 SGDLS and CDR2 YYNGEE. This CDR3 spans 16 amino acids. CDR3 bases: TGTGCCAGCAGCGTAGTAGAGCTGTCCCCCTACAATGAGCAGTTCTTC. Its translation is CASSVVELSPYNEQFF. Complete variable domain (other parts from reference TRBV9 and TRBJ2-1): DSGVTQTPKHLITATGQRVTLRCSPRSGDLSVYWYQQSLDQGLQFLIQYYNGEERAKGNILERFSAQQFPDLHSELNLSSLELGDSALYFCASSVVELSPYNEQFFGPGTRLTVL.

This clone was found a few times. The chain recombines TRBV25-1 with TRBJ1-2; the match to TRBD1 covers 10 bases. After removal of 6 bases from V and 4 bases from J, the junction contained 5 bases not matched to a gene. CDR3 length: 14 amino acids. The germline gives CDR1 MGHDK, CDR2 SYGVNS. CDR3 DNA: TGTGCCAGCAGGGAGACAGGGGGCGCCTATGGCTACACCTTC. Amino acid sequence: CASRETGGAYGYTF.

The V and J genes are TRBV11-3 and TRBJ2-5; 8 bases line up with TRBD1. V lost 5 bases and J lost 0; bases outside the gene matches: 5. The CDR3 is 15 residues long. Looked up from germline, CDR1 is SGHNT and CDR2 is YENEEA. This CDR3 reads CASSQDRAYQETQYF. The CDR3 DNA follows: TGTGCCAGCAGCCAGGACAGGGCCTACCAAGAGACCCAGTACTTC.